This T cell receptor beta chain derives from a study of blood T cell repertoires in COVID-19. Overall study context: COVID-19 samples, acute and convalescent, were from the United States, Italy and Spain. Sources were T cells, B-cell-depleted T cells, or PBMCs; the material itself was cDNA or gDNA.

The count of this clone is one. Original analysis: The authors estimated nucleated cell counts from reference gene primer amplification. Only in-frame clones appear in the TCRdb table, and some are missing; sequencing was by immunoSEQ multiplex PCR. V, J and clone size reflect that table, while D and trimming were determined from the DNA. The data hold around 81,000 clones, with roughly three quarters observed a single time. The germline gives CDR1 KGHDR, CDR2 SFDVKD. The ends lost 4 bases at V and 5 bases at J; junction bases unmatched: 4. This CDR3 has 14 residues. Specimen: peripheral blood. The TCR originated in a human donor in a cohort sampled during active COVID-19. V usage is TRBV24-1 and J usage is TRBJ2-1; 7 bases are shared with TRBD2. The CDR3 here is CATSDPGRNNEQFF. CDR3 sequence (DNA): TGTGCCACCAGTGACCCCGGGAGGAACAATGAGCAGTTCTTC.